This TCR beta chain was identified in a study of cytomegalovirus exposure and HLA in healthy donors. Study-level results: Most subjects had HLA-A and HLA-B alleles reportedly predicted accurately by TCR beta sequences. Relative to equally common others, HLA-associated TCR beta chains showed greater clonal expansion in a later analysis. High specificity and sensitivity for cytomegalovirus status were reported for the classifier.

Germline V gives CDR1 SGHRS, CDR2 YFSETQ. Trimming left V 4 bases short and J 7 bases short, with 20 bases between. The CDR3 is 15 amino acids. Every donor was a healthy person donating bone marrow. For this clone: What it binds is unknown.

It was with 60 Vbeta and 13 Jbeta primers that the PCR ran. The repertoire was sequenced with immunoSEQ multiplex PCR; TCRdb's copy has only in-frame clones and lacks some. The sample records fewer than 200,000 clones, just under 80% being singletons. J is TRBJ1-2 and V is TRBV5-1; no firm D call. This receptor was taken from a woman aged 50 to 60 in good health and CMV-seronegative. The sequenced sample consisted of PBMCs. CDR3 region: CASSTQSGNEGGYTF. The DNA of the CDR3 is TGCGCCAGCAGCACACAGTCGGGGAATGAGGGTGGCTACACCTTC.